This TCR beta chain was recovered during a study of blood T cell repertoires in COVID-19. Authors' data handling: Amplified reference gene primers provided the basis for estimating nucleated cell counts. Some clones are missing from TCRdb's copy, which holds only in-frame ones; the method was immunoSEQ multiplex PCR. The V and J calls and clone size come from that table; D and trimming were worked out from the DNA. The sample records just over 650,000 clones, 90% being singletons. Germline CDR1 SGHAT, CDR2 FQNNGV. This CDR3 has 16 residues. Trimming cost V 2 bases and J 8 bases; bases outside gene matches: 8.

Sequencing used peripheral blood. The clonotype originates from a woman aged 18-35 years with acute or convalescent COVID-19. The V call is TRBV11-2, the J call TRBJ1-6, with 8 bases that match TRBD1. The chain's CDR3 is CASSLTRQGSHSPLHF. CDR3 in DNA: TGTGCCAGCAGCTTAACCCGACAGGGGTCACATTCACCCCTCCACTTT.